This T cell receptor beta chain was retrieved from a study of post-analysis software for immune sequencing data. This clonotype was recorded at least ten times. cDNA libraries for TCR beta contained unique molecular identifiers. TCRdb re-called the PCR reads through MiXCR, storing one row per CDR3 protein. Altogether roughly 540,000 distinct CDR3 sequences are present, around 34% being singletons, with the ten largest covering around 6.1%. The sample was blood. The sequence derives from a girl under 18 with multiple sclerosis.

DNA for the CDR3: TGCGCCAGCAGCCCCATAGCGGGGGGGGTAGAGACCCAGTACTTC. It translates to CASSPIAGGVETQYF. The gene calls are TRBV4-1 and TRBJ2-5, with 11 nucleotides matching TRBD2. Trimming cost V 4 bases and J 4 bases; bases outside gene matches: 5. The CDR3 loop spans 15 amino acids. Germline V gene lookup returns CDR1 MGHRA and CDR2 YSYEKL.